These T cell receptor beta chains were read from a single sample in a study of blood T cell repertoires in COVID-19. The repertoire was sequenced with immunoSEQ multiplex PCR; TCRdb's copy has only in-frame clones and lacks some. Here the sample spans roughly 200,000 clones, 88% being singletons. Sample: peripheral blood. The receptors were sampled from a woman in her 30s with acute or convalescent COVID-19. CDR3s include the opening cysteine and the closing phenylalanine or tryptophan. D genes are given only for firm matches. Clone size, where shown, is once, few, many, or a class for clones that have expanded.

CASSQDLGGSYEQYF,TGTGCCAGCAGCCAAGATCTGGGGGGCTCCTACGAGCAGTACTTC,.,TRBV3-1/TRBV3-2,TRBJ2-7,.,15
CASSSGAGANVLTF,TGCGCCAGCAGCTCAGGGGCTGGGGCCAACGTCCTGACTTTC,.,TRBV5-1,TRBJ2-6,.,14
CASSLVSGIYNEQFF,TGTGCCAGCAGCTTAGTTTCCGGGATCTACAATGAGCAGTTCTTC,.,TRBV7-9,TRBJ2-1,.,15
CASSSDLAGTSTGELFF,TGCGCCAGCAGCTCCGACTTAGCGGGAACCAGCACCGGGGAGCTGTTTTTT,.,TRBV5-1,TRBJ2-2,TRBD2,17
CASSHTFSGNTIYF,TGTGCCTCGTCACACACCTTCTCTGGAAACACCATATATTTT,.,TRBV30,TRBJ1-3,.,14
CASRNPLRPLHF,TGTGCCAGCAGGAACCCTCTGAGGCCCCTCCACTTT,.,TRBV6-5,TRBJ1-6,.,12
CASSYSSGAPNTEAFF,TGTGCCAGCAGTTACTCGTCAGGGGCTCCGAACACTGAAGCTTTCTTT,.,TRBV6-5,TRBJ1-1,.,16
CASSPSGSIRGETQYF,TGTGCCAGCTCACCATCGGGCAGCATCAGAGGGGAGACCCAGTACTTC,.,TRBV18,TRBJ2-5,.,16
CASTGTSYGYEQYF,TGTGCCTCCACCGGGACTAGTTATGGCTACGAGCAGTACTTC,.,TRBV30,TRBJ2-7,TRBD2,14
CASSQPGQNRGPYNEQFF,TGCGCCAGCAGCCAACCGGGCCAAAACAGGGGGCCCTACAATGAGCAGTTCTTC,.,TRBV4-1,TRBJ2-1,TRBD1,18
CAISDPTGRSTGANVLTF,TGTGCCATCAGTGACCCCACAGGGCGTTCTACTGGGGCCAACGTCCTGACTTTC,.,TRBV10-3,TRBJ2-6,.,18
CASSLEANSPLHF,TGTGCCAGCAGCTTAGAAGCCAATTCACCCCTCCACTTT,.,TRBV7-9,TRBJ1-6,.,13
CASSVDILSGNTIYF,TGTGCCAGCAGCGTAGACATCCTCTCTGGAAACACCATATATTTT,.,TRBV9,TRBJ1-3,.,15
CASTIYRDWTEAFF,TGTGCCAGCACCATTTACAGGGATTGGACTGAAGCTTTCTTT,.,TRBV5-4,TRBJ1-1,.,14
CASSPPAGTQGIQYF,TGTGCCAGCTCACCACCAGCCGGGACTCAGGGCATTCAGTACTTC,.,TRBV18,TRBJ2-4,.,15
CASSEGTSAGDTQYF,TGCGCCAGCAGTGAAGGGACTAGCGCCGGTGATACGCAGTATTTT,.,TRBV10-1,TRBJ2-3,TRBD2,15
CASSPPGMGTGELFF,TGTGCCAGCTCACCCCCGGGAATGGGCACCGGGGAGCTGTTTTTT,few,TRBV18,TRBJ2-2,.,15
CASSIRSDHSGSVQQFF,TGTGCCAGTAGTATTCGAAGTGACCACTCCGGGAGTGTGCAGCAGTTCTTC,.,TRBV19,TRBJ2-1,.,17
CAWSVGLAVDNEQFF,TGTGCCTGGAGTGTAGGGCTAGCGGTGGACAATGAGCAGTTCTTC,.,TRBV30,TRBJ2-1,TRBD2,15
CASSEATGTGNTIYF,TGTGCCAGCAGTGAAGCGACAGGGACTGGAAACACCATATATTTT,.,TRBV25-1,TRBJ1-3,TRBD1,15
CASSQDGDQPQHF,TGCGCCAGCAGCCAAGACGGGGATCAGCCCCAGCATTTT,.,TRBV4-1,TRBJ1-5,.,13
CASSYGDTFDEQYF,TGTGCCAGCAGTTACGGGGACACCTTCGACGAGCAGTACTTC,.,TRBV6-5,TRBJ2-7,.,14
CASQGDFYNEQFF,TGTGCCAGCCAGGGGGACTTCTACAATGAGCAGTTCTTC,few,TRBV19,TRBJ2-1,.,13
CASGQTGTQFF,TGTGCTAGTGGACAGACCGGGACTCAGTTCTTC,.,TRBV12-5,TRBJ2-1,.,11
CASGLAGRSEQFF,TGTGCCAGCGGACTAGCGGGAAGAAGTGAGCAGTTCTTC,once,TRBV6-5,TRBJ2-1,TRBD2,13
CASAGRREGYTF,TGTGCCAGTGCGGGCCGAAGGGAAGGCTACACCTTC,.,TRBV6-5,TRBJ1-2,.,12
CASSLAVYQPQHF,TGTGCCAGCAGTTTAGCCGTATATCAGCCCCAGCATTTT,.,TRBV12-3/TRBV12-4,TRBJ1-5,.,13
CASTSEGTSRNEQFF,TGTGCCAGCACCTCGGAGGGGACTAGCCGCAATGAGCAGTTCTTC,.,TRBV27,TRBJ2-1,TRBD2,15
CASSLLGRGDYGYTF,TGTGCCAGCAGTTTATTGGGAAGGGGTGACTATGGCTACACCTTC,.,TRBV27,TRBJ1-2,.,15
CASSYSETQYF,TGTGCCAGCAGCTACTCGGAGACCCAGTACTTC,.,TRBV3-1/TRBV3-2,TRBJ2-5,.,11
CASSLAGLNTGELFF,TGCGCCAGCAGCTTGGCCGGTCTGAACACCGGGGAGCTGTTTTTT,.,TRBV5-1,TRBJ2-2,.,15
CASSAGRGFFQETQYF,TGTGCCAGCAGCGCGGGTCGAGGTTTTTTCCAAGAGACCCAGTACTTC,.,TRBV25-1,TRBJ2-5,.,16
CASSKHGSGNTIYF,TGTGCCAGCAGCAAGCACGGCTCTGGAAACACCATATATTTT,.,TRBV14,TRBJ1-3,.,14
CASSQTLAGANVLTF,TGTGCCAGCAGCCAAACTTTGGCTGGGGCCAACGTCCTGACTTTC,once,TRBV16,TRBJ2-6,.,15
CAIQDNTDTQYF,TGTGCCATCCAGGATAACACAGATACGCAGTATTTT,.,TRBV10-3,TRBJ2-3,.,12
CASSPPSWGQGTGELFF,TGTGCCAGCTCACCGCCTTCTTGGGGACAGGGAACCGGGGAGCTGTTTTTT,.,TRBV18,TRBJ2-2,TRBD1,17
CASSPSQRAGTEAFF,TGTGCCAGCAGCCCCTCTCAGAGGGCGGGCACTGAAGCTTTCTTT,.,TRBV7-9,TRBJ1-1,.,15
CASSFGGLADTQYF,TGTGCCAGCAGCTTCGGGGGGCTGGCAGATACGCAGTATTTT,.,TRBV7-9,TRBJ2-3,.,14
CASSLVAGGTQYF,TGTGCCAGCAGCTTAGTCGCGGGGGGGACCCAGTACTTC,.,TRBV7-8,TRBJ2-5,TRBD2,13
CASSLVGVGTEAFF,TGTGCCAGCAGCTTAGTAGGGGTTGGGACTGAAGCTTTCTTT,.,TRBV7-9,TRBJ1-1,.,14
CASDSGSYNEQFF,TGTGCCAGCGATTCGGGCTCCTACAATGAGCAGTTCTTC,.,TRBV2,TRBJ2-1,.,13
CASSSLQGRPGELFF,TGTGCCAGCAGCTCCCTACAGGGTCGGCCCGGGGAGCTGTTTTTT,.,TRBV11-2,TRBJ2-2,.,15
CTSSQGPNTGELFF,TGCACCAGCAGCCAAGGGCCGAACACCGGGGAGCTGTTTTTT,.,TRBV1,TRBJ2-2,.,14
CSARTGGRSYEQYF,TGCAGCGCCCGGACAGGGGGCCGATCCTACGAGCAGTACTTC,once,TRBV29-1,TRBJ2-7,TRBD1,14
CASSADHSRGEQFF,TGTGCCAGCAGTGCAGACCATAGTCGCGGTGAGCAGTTCTTC,.,TRBV28,TRBJ2-1,.,14
CASCSGSWANEQFF,TGTGCCAGCTGTAGCGGGAGCTGGGCCAATGAGCAGTTCTTC,.,TRBV7-9,TRBJ2-1,TRBD2,14
CASSVALLSSYNEQFF,TGTGCCAGCAGCGTAGCCCTCTTGAGCTCCTACAATGAGCAGTTCTTC,.,TRBV9,TRBJ2-1,.,16
CASSLRLYGYTF,TGTGCCAGCAGTTTAAGACTCTATGGCTACACCTTC,.,TRBV12-3/TRBV12-4,TRBJ1-2,.,12
CASRQAGELFF,TGTGCCAGTAGACAAGCCGGGGAGCTGTTTTTT,.,TRBV19,TRBJ2-2,.,11